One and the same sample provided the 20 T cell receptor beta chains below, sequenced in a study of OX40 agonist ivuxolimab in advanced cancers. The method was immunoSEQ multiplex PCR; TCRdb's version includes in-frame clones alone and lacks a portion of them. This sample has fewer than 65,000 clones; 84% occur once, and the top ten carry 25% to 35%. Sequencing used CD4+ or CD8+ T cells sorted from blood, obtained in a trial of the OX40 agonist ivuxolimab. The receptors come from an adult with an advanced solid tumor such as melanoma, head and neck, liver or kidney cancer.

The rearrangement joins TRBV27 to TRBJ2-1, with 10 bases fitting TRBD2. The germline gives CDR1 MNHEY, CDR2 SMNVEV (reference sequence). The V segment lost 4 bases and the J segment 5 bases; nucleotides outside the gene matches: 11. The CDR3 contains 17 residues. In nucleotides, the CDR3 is TGTGCCAGCAGTTCCCCTAGCGGGAGTTTTATGGACAATGAGCAGTTCTTC. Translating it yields CASSSPSGSFMDNEQFF.

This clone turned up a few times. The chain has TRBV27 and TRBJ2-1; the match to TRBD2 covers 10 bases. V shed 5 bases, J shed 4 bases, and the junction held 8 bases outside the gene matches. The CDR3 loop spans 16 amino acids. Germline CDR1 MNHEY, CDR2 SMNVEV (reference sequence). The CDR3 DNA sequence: TGTGCCAGCAGTCCAAACGGACTAGCGGCTTACAATGAGCAGTTCTTC. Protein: CASSPNGLAAYNEQFF.

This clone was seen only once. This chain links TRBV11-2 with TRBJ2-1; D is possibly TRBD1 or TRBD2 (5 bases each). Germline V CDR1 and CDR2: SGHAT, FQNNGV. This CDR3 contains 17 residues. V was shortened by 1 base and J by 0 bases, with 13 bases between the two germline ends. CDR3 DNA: TGTGCCAGCAGCTTAGTTAGGGACCTCCCCTCCTACAATGAGCAGTTCTTC. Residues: CASSLVRDLPSYNEQFF.

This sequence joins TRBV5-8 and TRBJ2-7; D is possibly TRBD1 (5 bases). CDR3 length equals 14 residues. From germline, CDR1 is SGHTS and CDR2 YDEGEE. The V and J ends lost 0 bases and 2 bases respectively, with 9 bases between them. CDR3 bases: TGTGCCAGCAGCTTGGTTGGACATACCTACGAGCAGTACTTC. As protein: CASSLVGHTYEQYF. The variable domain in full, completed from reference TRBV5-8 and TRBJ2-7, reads EAGVTQSPTHLIKTRGQQATLRCSPISGHTSVYWYQQALGLGLQFLLWYDEGEERNRGNFPPRFSGRQFPNYSSELNVNALELEDSALYLCASSLVGHTYEQYFGPGTRLTVT.

Here the CDR3 reads CASSLEFQPQHF. DNA for the CDR3: TGTGCCAGCAGCTTAGAGTTTCAGCCCCAGCATTTT. The rearrangement links TRBV7-9 to TRBJ1-5; D not resolved. CDR1 and CDR2 from the germline V gene are SEHNR and FQNEAQ (reference sequence). The V end lost 1 base, the J end lost 6 bases, and 4 bases lay between the germline ends. This CDR3 has 12 residues.

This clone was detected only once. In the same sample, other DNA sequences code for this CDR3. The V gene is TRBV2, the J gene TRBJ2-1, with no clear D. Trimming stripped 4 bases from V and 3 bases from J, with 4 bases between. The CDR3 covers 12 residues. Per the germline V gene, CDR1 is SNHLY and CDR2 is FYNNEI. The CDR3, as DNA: TGTGCCAGCAGTGTCGACTACAATGAGCAGTTCTTC. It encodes CASSVDYNEQFF.

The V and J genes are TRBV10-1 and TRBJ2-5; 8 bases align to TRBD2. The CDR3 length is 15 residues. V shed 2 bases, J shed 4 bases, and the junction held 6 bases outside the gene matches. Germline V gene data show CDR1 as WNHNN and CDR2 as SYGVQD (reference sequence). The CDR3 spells CASSEGTSGGETQYF. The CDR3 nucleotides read TGCGCCAGCAGTGAGGGGACTAGTGGGGGAGAGACCCAGTACTTC.

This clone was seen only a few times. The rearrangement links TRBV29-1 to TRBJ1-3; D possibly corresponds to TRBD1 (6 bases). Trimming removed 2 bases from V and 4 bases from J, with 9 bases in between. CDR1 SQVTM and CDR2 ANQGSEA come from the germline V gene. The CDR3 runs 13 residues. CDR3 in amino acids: CSVEQGRGNTIYF. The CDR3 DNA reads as TGCAGCGTTGAACAGGGGAGGGGAAACACCATATATTTT. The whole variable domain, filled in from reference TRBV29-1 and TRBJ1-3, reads SAVISQKPSRDICQRGTSLTIQCQVDSQVTMMFWYRQQPGQSLTLIATANQGSEATYESGFVIDKFPISRPNLTFSTLTVSNMSPEDSSIYLCSVEQGRGNTIYFGEGSWLTVV.

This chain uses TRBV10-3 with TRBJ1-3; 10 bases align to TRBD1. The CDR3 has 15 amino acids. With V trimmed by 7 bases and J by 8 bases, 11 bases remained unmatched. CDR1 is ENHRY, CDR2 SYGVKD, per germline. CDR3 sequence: CAIKGTGEVVDTIYF. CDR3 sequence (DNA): TGTGCCATCAAAGGGACAGGGGAGGTGGTGGACACCATATATTTT.

CDR3 region: CASSQEQRIATNEKLFF. CDR3 sequence (DNA): TGCGCCAGCAGCCAGGAACAGCGAATTGCAACTAATGAAAAACTGTTTTTT. The J gene is TRBJ1-4, the V gene TRBV4-1; D unclear. V was cut by 3 bases and J by 0 bases, with 14 bases left in between. The V gene's germline CDR1 is MGHRA and CDR2 YSYEKL. The CDR3 runs 17 residues.

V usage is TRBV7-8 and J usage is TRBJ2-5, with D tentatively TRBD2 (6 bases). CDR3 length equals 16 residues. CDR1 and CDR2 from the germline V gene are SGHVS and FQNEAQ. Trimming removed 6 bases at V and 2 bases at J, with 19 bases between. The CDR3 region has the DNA TGTGCCAGCAGACCCACCGGGGGTGATTATCAAGAGACCCAGTACTTC. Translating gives CASRPTGGDYQETQYF.

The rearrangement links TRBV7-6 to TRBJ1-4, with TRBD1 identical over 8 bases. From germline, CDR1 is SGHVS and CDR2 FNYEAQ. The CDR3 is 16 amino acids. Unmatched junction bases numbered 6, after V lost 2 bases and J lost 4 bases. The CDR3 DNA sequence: TGTGCCAGCAGCTTAACGGGGACAGGCAGTAATGAAAAACTGTTTTTT. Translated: CASSLTGTGSNEKLFF. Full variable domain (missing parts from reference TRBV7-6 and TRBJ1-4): GAGVSQSPRYKVTKRGQDVALRCDPISGHVSLYWYRQALGQGPEFLTYFNYEAQQDKSGLPNDRFSAERPEGSISTLTIQRTEQRDSAMYRCASSLTGTGSNEKLFFGSGTQLSVL.

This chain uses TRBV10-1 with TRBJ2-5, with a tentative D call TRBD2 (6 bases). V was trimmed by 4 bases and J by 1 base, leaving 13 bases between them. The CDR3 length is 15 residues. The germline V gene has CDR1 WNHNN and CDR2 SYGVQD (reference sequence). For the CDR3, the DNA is TGCGCCAGCAGTGCCTTGGGGGGACCCCAAGAGACCCAGTACTTC. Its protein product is CASSALGGPQETQYF.

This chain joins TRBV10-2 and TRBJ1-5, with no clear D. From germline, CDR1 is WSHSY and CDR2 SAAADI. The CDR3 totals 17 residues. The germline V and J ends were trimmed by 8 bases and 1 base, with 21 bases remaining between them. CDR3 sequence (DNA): TGCGCCAGCCAGACGATCTACGGTCATAAAAGCAATCAGCCCCAGCATTTT. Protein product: CASQTIYGHKSNQPQHF.

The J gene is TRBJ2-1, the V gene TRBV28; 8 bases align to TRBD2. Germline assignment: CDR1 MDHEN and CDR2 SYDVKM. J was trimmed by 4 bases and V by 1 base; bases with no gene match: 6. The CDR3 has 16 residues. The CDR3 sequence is CASSLSAGGRYNEQFF. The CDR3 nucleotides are TGTGCCAGCAGTTTATCTGCGGGGGGACGTTACAATGAGCAGTTCTTC.

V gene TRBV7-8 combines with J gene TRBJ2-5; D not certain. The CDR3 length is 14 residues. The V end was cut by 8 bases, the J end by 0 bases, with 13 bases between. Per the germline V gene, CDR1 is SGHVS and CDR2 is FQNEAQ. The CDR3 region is CASPCPGNQETQYF. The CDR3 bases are TGTGCCAGCCCCTGCCCAGGCAACCAAGAGACCCAGTACTTC.

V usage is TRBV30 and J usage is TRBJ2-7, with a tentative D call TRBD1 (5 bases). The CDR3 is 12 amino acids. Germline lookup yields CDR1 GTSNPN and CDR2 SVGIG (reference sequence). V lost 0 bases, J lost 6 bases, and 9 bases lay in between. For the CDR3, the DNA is TGTGCCTGGAGTGTAGGCCAGGGCGAGCAGTACTTC. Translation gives CAWSVGQGEQYF. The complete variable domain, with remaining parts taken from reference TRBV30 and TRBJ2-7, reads SQTIHQWPATLVQPVGSPLSLECTVEGTSNPNLYWYRQAAGRGLQLLFYSVGIGQISSEVPQNLSASRPQDRQFILSSKKLLLSDSGFYLCAWSVGQGEQYFGPGTRLTVT.

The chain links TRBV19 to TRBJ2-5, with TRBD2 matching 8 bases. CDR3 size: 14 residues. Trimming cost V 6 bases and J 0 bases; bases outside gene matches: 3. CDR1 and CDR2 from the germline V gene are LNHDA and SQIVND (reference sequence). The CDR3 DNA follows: TGTGCCAGTAGCATTAGCGGGGACCAAGAGACCCAGTACTTC. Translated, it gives CASSISGDQETQYF.

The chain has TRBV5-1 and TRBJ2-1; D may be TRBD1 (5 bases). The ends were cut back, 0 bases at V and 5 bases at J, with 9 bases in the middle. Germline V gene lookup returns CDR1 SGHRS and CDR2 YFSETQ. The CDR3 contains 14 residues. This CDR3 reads CASSLGQRDNEQFF. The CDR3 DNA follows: TGCGCCAGCAGCTTGGGACAGCGCGACAATGAGCAGTTCTTC. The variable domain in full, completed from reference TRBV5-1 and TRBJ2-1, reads KAGVTQTPRYLIKTRGQQVTLSCSPISGHRSVSWYQQTPGQGLQFLFEYFSETQRNKGNFPGRFSGRQFSNSRSEMNVSTLELGDSALYLCASSLGQRDNEQFFGPGTRLTVL.

The CDR3 loop reads CASSYSSGSTDTQYF. The DNA for the CDR3 is TGTGCCAGCAGTTACTCTAGCGGAAGCACAGATACGCAGTATTTT. The genes are TRBV6-5 and TRBJ2-3; D possibly corresponds to TRBD2 (6 bases). The V end lost 0 bases, the J end lost 0 bases, and 7 bases lay between the germline ends. Per the germline V gene, CDR1 is MNHEY and CDR2 is SVGAGI. The CDR3 consists of 15 residues.